This T cell receptor (beta chain) was observed in a study of blood T cell repertoires in COVID-19. Overall study: Spain, Italy and the United States supplied samples that represented acute and convalescent COVID-19. Nucleic acid was either cDNA or gDNA, and it came from T cells, B-cell-depleted T cells, or PBMCs.

TCRdb keeps only in-frame clones here, not all; method: immunoSEQ multiplex PCR. The profile shows 310,000 or so clones, 90% of them singletons. CDR1 and CDR2 (germline): MNHEY, SVGEGT. Losses at the gene ends were 5 bases for V and 3 bases for J; bases not matched to a gene: 2. CDR3 length equals 15 residues. The specimen sequenced was PBMCs or T cells enriched from blood (not recorded which). The clonotype comes from a woman aged 25 to 39 who had recovered from COVID-19. The V and J genes are TRBV6-2 or TRBV6-3 and TRBJ2-6; 9 bases line up with TRBD1. CDR3 bases: TGTGCCAGCAGTGGACAGGGGAGTGGGGCCAACGTCCTGACTTTC. Amino acids: CASSGQGSGANVLTF.